The present T cell receptor (beta chain) was sequenced within a study of blood T cell repertoires in COVID-19. Study in general: Researchers got acute and convalescent COVID-19 samples from the United States, Italy and Spain. Sample material is recorded as cDNA or gDNA derived from T cells, B-cell-depleted T cells, or PBMCs.

From germline, CDR1 is SGHVS and CDR2 FQNEAQ. The CDR3 covers 17 residues. V was shortened by 4 bases and J by 4 bases, with 20 bases between the two germline ends. TCRdb keeps only in-frame clones here, not all; method: immunoSEQ multiplex PCR. The sample holds about 64,000 clones, just over 85% seen once. The chain recombines TRBV7-8 with TRBJ1-5; a possible D gene is TRBD1 (6 bases). Sequences were obtained from peripheral blood. This sequence was found in a middle-aged man with active COVID-19. This CDR3 reads CASSSLFQGRENQPQHF. The CDR3 bases are TGTGCCAGCAGCTCCCTCTTTCAGGGGAGAGAAAATCAGCCCCAGCATTTT. The full variable domain, rest sourced from reference TRBV7-8 and TRBJ1-5, is GAGVSQSPRYKVAKRGQDVALRCDPISGHVSLFWYQQALGQGPEFLTYFQNEAQLDKSGLPSDRFFAERPEGSVSTLKIQRTQQEDSAVYLCASSSLFQGRENQPQHFGDGTRLSIL.